A selection of T cell receptor beta chains follows, all from one sample in a study of blood T cell repertoires in COVID-19. Profiling relied on immunoSEQ multiplex PCR, and the TCRdb table lists in-frame clones only, not all of them. The sample includes 200,000 to 250,000 clones, 90% seen only once; the top ten take around 16%. Sequencing was performed on PBMCs or T cells enriched from blood (not recorded which). The origin of the receptors is a man aged 25-45 years who had been exposed to COVID-19. CDR3s include the opening cysteine and the closing phenylalanine or tryptophan. Fields, in order: CDR3 length, V gene, CDR3 protein.

CDR3 length: 14
V gene: TRBV19
CDR3 protein: CASSITGEGNTIYF

CDR3 length: 14
V gene: TRBV5-5
CDR3 protein: CASSMTGTVGTQYF

CDR3 length: 14
V gene: TRBV18
CDR3 protein: CASSPQQDLGTQYF

CDR3 length: 11
V gene: TRBV6-5
CDR3 protein: CASGPRAPLYF

CDR3 length: 15
V gene: TRBV7-2
CDR3 protein: CASSFAAGSTDTQYF

CDR3 length: 16
V gene: TRBV4-1
CDR3 protein: CASSQLPGQGRTEAFF

CDR3 length: 13
V gene: TRBV10-3
CDR3 protein: CAIRTGLQETQYF

CDR3 length: 13
V gene: TRBV19
CDR3 protein: CASSGGPDTGQYF

CDR3 length: 14
V gene: TRBV10-1
CDR3 protein: CASSEDSYTYEQYF

CDR3 length: 15
V gene: TRBV5-1
CDR3 protein: CASRPPGQVLTEAFF

CDR3 length: 13
V gene: TRBV6-1
CDR3 protein: CASSEQTGNTIYF

CDR3 length: 13
V gene: TRBV11-2
CDR3 protein: CASSLTDRYEQYF

CDR3 length: 15
V gene: TRBV9
CDR3 protein: CASSVEGGGLYGYTF

CDR3 length: 12
V gene: TRBV6-5
CDR3 protein: CASGSNKNIQYF

CDR3 length: 18
V gene: TRBV11-2
CDR3 protein: CASSFTPGYGQGSPPLHF

CDR3 length: 14
V gene: TRBV29-1
CDR3 protein: CSALDRGSNYGYTF

CDR3 length: 15
V gene: TRBV19
CDR3 protein: CASNEQGAPQDTIYF

CDR3 length: 13
V gene: TRBV9
CDR3 protein: CASSAGNKSPLHF

CDR3 length: 13
V gene: TRBV11-2
CDR3 protein: CASSLQGLTEAFF

CDR3 length: 17
V gene: TRBV9
CDR3 protein: CASSVGASGGVEETQYF

CDR3 length: 14
V gene: TRBV2
CDR3 protein: CASSRQGPNTEAFF

CDR3 length: 14
V gene: TRBV7-9
CDR3 protein: CASSLAGGFNEQFF

CDR3 length: 16
V gene: TRBV5-1
CDR3 protein: CASKAGQGATNEKLFF

CDR3 length: 12
V gene: TRBV10-1
CDR3 protein: CASSPRERGYTF

CDR3 length: 15
V gene: TRBV5-1
CDR3 protein: CASRFRGTGANVLTF

CDR3 length: 15
V gene: TRBV6-1
CDR3 protein: CASSEPGGITGELFF

CDR3 length: 14
V gene: TRBV29-1
CDR3 protein: CSVAQGAAGNTIYF

CDR3 length: 14
V gene: TRBV2
CDR3 protein: CASSWNSWAEEQYF

CDR3 length: 15
V gene: TRBV19
CDR3 protein: CASHASRRAGEKLFF

CDR3 length: 14
V gene: TRBV7-6
CDR3 protein: CASSLAASSYEQYF

CDR3 length: 17
V gene: TRBV6-1
CDR3 protein: CASSEAVFTDRNSPLHF

CDR3 length: 14
V gene: TRBV3-1/TRBV3-2
CDR3 protein: CASSRDYNSYEQYF

CDR3 length: 15
V gene: TRBV29-1
CDR3 protein: CSVGFRARIDYGYTF

CDR3 length: 14
V gene: TRBV15
CDR3 protein: CATSRTGGQQPQHF

CDR3 length: 13
V gene: TRBV6-6
CDR3 protein: CASSYSAGGELFF

CDR3 length: 16
V gene: TRBV12-5
CDR3 protein: CASGLERAASNQPQHF

CDR3 length: 13
V gene: TRBV3-1/TRBV3-2
CDR3 protein: CASSQDLRDTQYF

CDR3 length: 15
V gene: TRBV7-6
CDR3 protein: CASQYFQGAGNTIYF

CDR3 length: 14
V gene: TRBV7-2
CDR3 protein: CASSQEAGRDEQYF

CDR3 length: 14
V gene: TRBV9
CDR3 protein: CASSQDTSGNTIYF

CDR3 length: 12
V gene: TRBV5-1
CDR3 protein: CASSLGAETQYF

CDR3 length: 13
V gene: TRBV5-1
CDR3 protein: CASSLAPTDTQYF

CDR3 length: 14
V gene: TRBV4-3
CDR3 protein: CASSQGQGVGGYTF

CDR3 length: 14
V gene: TRBV4-1
CDR3 protein: CASSQDYSNQPQHF

CDR3 length: 15
V gene: TRBV2
CDR3 protein: CASSGTGVSYNEQFF

CDR3 length: 16
V gene: TRBV5-1
CDR3 protein: CASSLVPTDNNSPLHF

CDR3 length: 16
V gene: TRBV18
CDR3 protein: CASSPPRGGLYNEQFF

CDR3 length: 17
V gene: TRBV27
CDR3 protein: CASSLRGPGTGPYEQYF

CDR3 length: 12
V gene: TRBV6-5
CDR3 protein: CASSYGGTEAFF

CDR3 length: 17
V gene: TRBV4-1
CDR3 protein: CASSQDQGTGARNTQYF

CDR3 length: 16
V gene: TRBV4-3
CDR3 protein: CASSQVRGVDTGELFF

CDR3 length: 15
V gene: TRBV12-2
CDR3 protein: CASRLVPPSPTEAFF

CDR3 length: 13
V gene: TRBV12-5
CDR3 protein: CASGSDRDFGYTF

CDR3 length: 18
V gene: TRBV21-1
CDR3 protein: CASSKLHSGTGVRSPLHF